These T cell receptor beta chains were read from a single sample in a study of cytomegalovirus exposure and HLA in healthy donors. Produced via immunoSEQ multiplex PCR; TCRdb's table is partial and in-frame only. The data contain fewer than 200,000 clones, 65% to 80% of them seen just once; the ten biggest clones take up approximately 0.73%. The sample comprised PBMCs. Receptors originate from a woman between 40 and 50 years old in good health and CMV-seronegative. Both conserved end residues are part of each CDR3. D genes are given only for firm matches. Part of the rows lack a size; the others show once, few, many or a class for expanded clones.

v_gene: TRBV7-6; abundance: once; d_gene: NA; j_gene: TRBJ2-7; CDR3nt: TGTGCCAGCAGCCCCCGGACAGCCCAGCCTTACGAGCAGTACTTC; CDR3aa: CASSPRTAQPYEQYF
v_gene: TRBV5-6; abundance: once; d_gene: NA; j_gene: TRBJ1-1; CDR3nt: TGTGCCAGCAGCTTGGCCCTTTGGGGCTCTGAAGCTTTCTTT; CDR3aa: CASSLALWGSEAFF
v_gene: TRBV7-2; abundance: NA; d_gene: NA; j_gene: TRBJ1-2; CDR3nt: TGTGCCAGCAGACAGGGCTCCGGCGGCTACACCTTC; CDR3aa: CASRQGSGGYTF
v_gene: TRBV9; abundance: once; d_gene: NA; j_gene: TRBJ1-2; CDR3nt: TGTGCCAGCAGCCCTCGAGATGACAGGTTGTGTGGCTACACCTTC; CDR3aa: CASSPRDDRLCGYTF
v_gene: TRBV5-1; abundance: NA; d_gene: TRBD1; j_gene: TRBJ2-7; CDR3nt: TGCGCCAGCAGCATCGGGACAGCCAACTACGAGCAGTACTTC; CDR3aa: CASSIGTANYEQYF
v_gene: TRBV11-1; abundance: NA; d_gene: NA; j_gene: TRBJ2-2; CDR3nt: TGTGCCAGCAGCTTAATAGGAGCGAACACCGGGGAGCTGTTTTTT; CDR3aa: CASSLIGANTGELFF
v_gene: TRBV7-8; abundance: NA; d_gene: TRBD2; j_gene: TRBJ2-5; CDR3nt: TGTGCCAGCAGCCCCGGGGGGGTAGAGACCCAGTACTTC; CDR3aa: CASSPGGVETQYF
v_gene: TRBV10-3; abundance: NA; d_gene: NA; j_gene: TRBJ2-2; CDR3nt: TGTGCCATCAGTGACAGGGGGGCGAACACCGGGGAGCTGTTTTTT; CDR3aa: CAISDRGANTGELFF
v_gene: TRBV6-8; abundance: few; d_gene: NA; j_gene: TRBJ1-6; CDR3nt: TGTGCCAGCAGACTAAAGTGGGGAGGCTCCTATAATTCACCCCTCCACTTT; CDR3aa: CASRLKWGGSYNSPLHF
v_gene: TRBV6-1; abundance: NA; d_gene: TRBD2; j_gene: TRBJ2-3; CDR3nt: TGTGCCAGCAGTGAAGGGCGGGGGTTATGGTCAGATACGCAGTATTTT; CDR3aa: CASSEGRGLWSDTQYF
v_gene: TRBV7-7; abundance: NA; d_gene: TRBD1; j_gene: TRBJ2-6; CDR3nt: TGTGCTAGCAGCCCCGGGACAGGGGGCTTCGTAGGTTCTGGGGCCAACGTCCTGACTTTC; CDR3aa: CASSPGTGGFVGSGANVLTF
v_gene: TRBV27; abundance: few; d_gene: TRBD1; j_gene: TRBJ1-4; CDR3nt: TGTGCCAGCAGACCCGGGACAGGGAATGAAAAACTGTTTTTT; CDR3aa: CASRPGTGNEKLFF
v_gene: TRBV6-1; abundance: NA; d_gene: NA; j_gene: TRBJ1-5; CDR3nt: TGTGCCAGCAGTAACGGGGGTGGTAGCAATCAGCCCCAGCATTTT; CDR3aa: CASSNGGGSNQPQHF
v_gene: TRBV7-2; abundance: NA; d_gene: TRBD2; j_gene: TRBJ2-5; CDR3nt: TGTGCCAGCAGCCCAAGCGGGATCCAAGAGACCCAGTACTTC; CDR3aa: CASSPSGIQETQYF